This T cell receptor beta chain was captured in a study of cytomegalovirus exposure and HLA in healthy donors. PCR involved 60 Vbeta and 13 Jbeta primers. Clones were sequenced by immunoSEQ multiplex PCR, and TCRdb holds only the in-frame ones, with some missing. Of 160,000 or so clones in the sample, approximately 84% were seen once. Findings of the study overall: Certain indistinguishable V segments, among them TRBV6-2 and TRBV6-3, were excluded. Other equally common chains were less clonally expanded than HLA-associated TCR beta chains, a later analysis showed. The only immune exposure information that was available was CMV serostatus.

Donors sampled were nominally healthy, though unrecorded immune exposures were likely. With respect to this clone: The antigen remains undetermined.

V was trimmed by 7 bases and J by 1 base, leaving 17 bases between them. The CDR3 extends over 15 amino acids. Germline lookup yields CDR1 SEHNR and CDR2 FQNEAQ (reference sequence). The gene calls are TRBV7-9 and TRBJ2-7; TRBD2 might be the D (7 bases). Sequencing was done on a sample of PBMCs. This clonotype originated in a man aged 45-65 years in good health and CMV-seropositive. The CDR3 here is CASNTGRERSYEQYF. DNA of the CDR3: TGTGCCAGCAACACAGGGCGGGAGAGATCCTACGAGCAGTACTTC.